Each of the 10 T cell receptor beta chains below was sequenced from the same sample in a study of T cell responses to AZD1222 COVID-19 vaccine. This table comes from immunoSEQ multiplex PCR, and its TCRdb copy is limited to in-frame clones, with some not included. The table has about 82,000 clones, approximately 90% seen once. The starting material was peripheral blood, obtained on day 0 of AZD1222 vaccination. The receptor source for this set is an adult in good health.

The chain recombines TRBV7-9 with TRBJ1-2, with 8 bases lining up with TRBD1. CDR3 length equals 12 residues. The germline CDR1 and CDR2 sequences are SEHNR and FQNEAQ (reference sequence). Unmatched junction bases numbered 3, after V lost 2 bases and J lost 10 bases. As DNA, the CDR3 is TGTGCCAGCAGCTTAACAGGGGGACACTACACCTTC. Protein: CASSLTGGHYTF.

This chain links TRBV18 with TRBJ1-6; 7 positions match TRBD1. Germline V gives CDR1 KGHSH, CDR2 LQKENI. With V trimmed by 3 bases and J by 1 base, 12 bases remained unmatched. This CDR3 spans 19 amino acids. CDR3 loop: CASSPQSGGRASYNSPLHF. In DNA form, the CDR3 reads TGTGCCAGCTCACCTCAATCAGGGGGAAGAGCGTCCTATAATTCACCCCTCCACTTT.

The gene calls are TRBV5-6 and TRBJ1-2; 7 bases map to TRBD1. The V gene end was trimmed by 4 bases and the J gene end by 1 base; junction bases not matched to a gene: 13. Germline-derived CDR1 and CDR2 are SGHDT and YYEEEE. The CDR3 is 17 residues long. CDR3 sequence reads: CASSPYRAGQLNYGYTF. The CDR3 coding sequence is TGTGCCAGCAGCCCCTATAGGGCGGGACAGCTTAACTATGGCTACACCTTC.

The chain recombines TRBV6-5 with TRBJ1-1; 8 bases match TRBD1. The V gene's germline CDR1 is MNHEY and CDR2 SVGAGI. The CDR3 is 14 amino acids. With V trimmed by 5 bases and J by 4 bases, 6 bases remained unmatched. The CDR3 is CASSLFTGGTEAFF. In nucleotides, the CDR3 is TGTGCCAGCAGTCTCTTCACAGGGGGCACTGAAGCTTTCTTT.

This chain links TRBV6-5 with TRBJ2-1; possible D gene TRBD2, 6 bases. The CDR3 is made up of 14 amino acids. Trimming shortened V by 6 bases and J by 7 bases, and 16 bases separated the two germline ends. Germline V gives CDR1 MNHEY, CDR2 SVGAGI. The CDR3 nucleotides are TGTGCCAGCAGCCCGCCGGGACTTGGGAATGAGCAGTTCTTC. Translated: CASSPPGLGNEQFF.

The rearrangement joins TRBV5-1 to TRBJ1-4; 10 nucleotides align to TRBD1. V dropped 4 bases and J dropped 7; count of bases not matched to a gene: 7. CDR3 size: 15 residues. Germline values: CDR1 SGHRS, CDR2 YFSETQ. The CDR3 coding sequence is TGCGCCAGCAGCGGCGACAGGGGGCGGAGTGAAAAACTGTTTTTT. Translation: CASSGDRGRSEKLFF.

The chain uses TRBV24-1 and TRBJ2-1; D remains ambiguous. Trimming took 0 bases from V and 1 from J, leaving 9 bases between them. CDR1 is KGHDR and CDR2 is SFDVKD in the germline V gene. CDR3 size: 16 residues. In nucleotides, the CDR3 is TGTGCCACCAGTGATTTGATCCCCCAGTCCTACAATGAGCAGTTCTTC. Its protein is CATSDLIPQSYNEQFF.

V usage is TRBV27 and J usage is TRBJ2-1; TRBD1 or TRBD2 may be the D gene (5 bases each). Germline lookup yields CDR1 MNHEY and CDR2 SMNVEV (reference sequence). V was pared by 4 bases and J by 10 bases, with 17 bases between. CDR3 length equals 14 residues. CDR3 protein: CASSSFLGDLEQFF. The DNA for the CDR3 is TGTGCCAGCAGTTCGTTTTTGGGGGACCTCGAGCAGTTCTTC.

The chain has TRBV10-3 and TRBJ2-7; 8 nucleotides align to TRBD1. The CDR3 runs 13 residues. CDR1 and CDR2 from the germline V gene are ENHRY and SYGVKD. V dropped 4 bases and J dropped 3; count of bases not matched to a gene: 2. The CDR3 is CAISGTGIYEQYF. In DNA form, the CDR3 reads TGTGCCATCAGTGGGACAGGGATCTACGAGCAGTACTTC.

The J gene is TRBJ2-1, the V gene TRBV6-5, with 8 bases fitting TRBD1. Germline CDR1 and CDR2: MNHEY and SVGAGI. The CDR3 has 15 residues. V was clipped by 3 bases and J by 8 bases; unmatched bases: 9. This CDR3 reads CASSYFRDRGDEQFF. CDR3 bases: TGTGCCAGCAGTTATTTCCGAGACAGGGGTGATGAGCAGTTCTTC.